The 23 T cell receptor beta chains below all came from one sample that was sequenced in a study of beta chain features in type 1 diabetes. Study outcomes and limitations: Moderately but significantly shorter TCRB CDR3s were found in Type 1 diabetes patients in all four CD4+ subsets.

All of the isolated RNA was reverse transcribed, so expressed TCRB transcripts were sequenced. Profiled with immunoSEQ multiplex PCR; TCRdb holds only in-frame clones, not every one. The sample lists about 180,000 clones, less than 10% occurring once. These receptors' antigens are unknown. The specimen sequenced was central memory CD4+ T cells from blood. The receptors were sampled from a man aged 18 to 30 with type 1 diabetes.

The CDR3 nucleotides are TGTGCCAGCAGCTTAGACAGGGGGACTGGAAACACCATATATTTT. Its protein is CASSLDRGTGNTIYF. The V and J genes are TRBV7-2 and TRBJ1-3, with 8 nucleotides matching TRBD1. Germline CDR1 and CDR2: SGHTA and FQGNSA. J lost 2 bases, V lost 1 base, and 1 base had no gene match. This CDR3 is built from 15 residues.

The chain couples TRBV23-1 to TRBJ2-3; 7 bases match TRBD2. TRBV23-1 is an ORF for which the function is uncertain. The CDR3 contains 15 residues. J lost 3 bases, V lost 2 bases, and 5 bases had no gene match. The CDR3 here is CASSQPGGETDTQYF. The CDR3 region has the DNA TGCGCCAGCAGTCAACCGGGGGGTGAAACAGATACGCAGTATTTT.

This clone turned up a few times. This chain joins TRBV14 and TRBJ2-7; 9 bases fit TRBD2. Unmatched junction bases numbered 13, after V lost 4 bases and J lost 12 bases. The CDR3 is 14 residues long. CDR1 and CDR2 (germline): SGHDN, FVKESK. CDR3 in DNA: TGTGCCAGCAGCCCCACTGGAATAGCGGGAGTACGGTACTTC. Translating gives CASSPTGIAGVRYF.

The chain combines TRBV5-6 with TRBJ1-6; D unresolved. The CDR3 is 16 residues long. Germline V lookup: CDR1 SGHDT, CDR2 YYEEEE. The V end lost 0 bases, the J end lost 0 bases, and 7 bases lay between the germline ends. The chain's CDR3 is CASSLGQISYNSPLHF. The CDR3 DNA is TGTGCCAGCAGCTTGGGGCAGATCTCCTATAATTCACCCCTCCACTTT. Full variable domain (remainder filled in from reference TRBV5-6 and TRBJ1-6): DAGVTQSPTHLIKTRGQQVTLRCSPKSGHDTVSWYQQALGQGPQFIFQYYEEEERQRGNFPDRFSGHQFPNYSSELNVNALLLGDSALYLCASSLGQISYNSPLHFGNGTRLTVT.

This clone has a handful of counts. The rearrangement links TRBV11-2 to TRBJ2-7, with TRBD1 identical over 7 bases. Germline V CDR1 and CDR2: SGHAT, FQNNGV. After removal of 5 bases from V and 0 bases from J, the junction contained 7 bases not matched to a gene. This CDR3 spans 15 amino acids. CDR3 sequence: CASSMTGTSSYEQYF. The CDR3 DNA sequence: TGTGCCAGCAGCATGACAGGGACGAGCTCCTACGAGCAGTACTTC. The complete variable domain, with remaining parts taken from reference TRBV11-2 and TRBJ2-7, reads EAGVAQSPRYKIIEKRQSVAFWCNPISGHATLYWYQQILGQGPKLLIQFQNNGVVDDSQLPKDRFSAERLKGVDSTLKIQPAKLEDSAVYLCASSMTGTSSYEQYFGPGTRLTVT.

This clone has just a few counts. The J gene is TRBJ2-1, the V gene TRBV2; TRBD2 aligns across 8 bases. CDR1 SNHLY and CDR2 FYNNEI come from the germline V gene. V was clipped by 5 bases and J by 9 bases; unmatched bases: 9. CDR3 length: 14 residues. The CDR3 is CASSTGTRVAEQFF. As DNA, the CDR3 is TGTGCCAGCAGTACCGGGACTAGGGTGGCTGAGCAGTTCTTC.

The chain has TRBV28 and TRBJ2-7; perhaps TRBD1 as D (5 bases). The CDR3 sequence is 15 residues long. In germline, CDR1 is MDHEN, CDR2 SYDVKM. V lost 6 bases to trimming and J lost 1 base, with 16 bases between them. CDR3 sequence (DNA): TGTGCCAGCAGACCCCCAGGGTCGGCGTCCTACGAGCAGTACTTC. Protein product: CASRPPGSASYEQYF.

The chain uses TRBV5-4 and TRBJ2-5, with D possibly TRBD1 on 6 matching bases. V dropped 4 bases and J dropped 2 bases, with 9 bases sitting between them. Germline values: CDR1 SGHNT, CDR2 YYREEE (reference sequence). The CDR3 covers 13 residues. CDR3 in DNA: TGTGCCAGCAGCAAGGACAGACAAGAGACCCAGTACTTC. It translates to CASSKDRQETQYF.

This clone was observed a handful of times. The chain recombines TRBV6-6 with TRBJ2-5; TRBD2 might be the D (6 bases). The V gene lost 5 bases and the J gene lost 4 bases, with 8 bases spanning the gap. This CDR3 is built from 12 residues. Germline assignment: CDR1 MNHNY and CDR2 SVGAGI (reference sequence). CDR3 in amino acids: CASSSGRETQYF. CDR3 DNA: TGTGCCAGCAGTAGCGGGCGAGAGACCCAGTACTTC.

Only a few counts were recorded for this clone. The chain couples TRBV6-5 to TRBJ2-6; D is perhaps TRBD2 (5 bases). V dropped 2 bases and J dropped 2 bases, with 7 bases sitting between them. Per germline, CDR1 MNHEY and CDR2 SVGAGI. The length of the CDR3 is 15 residues. The CDR3 nucleotides read TGTGCCAGCAGTTACGAGAGGGCTGGGGCCAACGTCCTGACTTTC. Encoded protein: CASSYERAGANVLTF.

This clone was seen a handful of times. The chain has TRBV5-1 and TRBJ1-5, with 10 bases fitting TRBD1. J was trimmed by 4 bases and V by 5 bases; bases with no gene match: 6. Germline loops: CDR1 SGHRS, CDR2 YFSETQ. The CDR3 contains 15 residues. CDR3 nucleotide sequence: TGCGCCAGCAGGGCCGGGACAGGGGTAAATCAGCCCCAGCATTTT. Protein sequence: CASRAGTGVNQPQHF.

The chain links TRBV6-6 to TRBJ1-5; possibly TRBD1 for D (5 bases). Trimming stripped 0 bases from V and 3 bases from J, with 9 bases between. This CDR3 spans 15 amino acids. Germline V CDR1 and CDR2: MNHNY, SVGAGI (reference sequence). The CDR3 loop is CASSYSSRDNQPQHF. The CDR3 nucleotides read TGTGCCAGCAGTTACTCGAGCAGGGACAATCAGCCCCAGCATTTT.

This clone showed up many times. The V call is TRBV30, the J call TRBJ2-7, with D possibly matching TRBD2 (5 bases). Looked up from germline, CDR1 is GTSNPN and CDR2 is SVGIG (reference sequence). V lost 2 bases, J lost 7 bases, and 12 bases lay in between. The CDR3 sequence is 12 residues long. CDR3 bases: TGTGCCTGGAGTCCCGTTCGGGGAGAGCAGTACTTC. This translates into CAWSPVRGEQYF.

The CDR3 here is CASSPLHSPYEQYF. The CDR3 DNA sequence: TGTGCCAGCAGCCCCCTGCACAGCCCCTACGAGCAGTACTTC. The chain combines TRBV27 with TRBJ2-7; D gene ambiguous. CDR1 and CDR2 from the germline V gene are MNHEY and SMNVEV (reference sequence). This CDR3 contains 14 residues. Trimming cost V 6 bases and J 2 bases, with 14 bases left between them.

The chain has TRBV30 and TRBJ2-5; TRBD2 aligns across 7 bases. CDR3 length: 16 residues. The V and J ends lost 5 bases and 4 bases, in that order; junction bases with no gene match: 16. Germline CDR1 and CDR2: GTSNPN and SVGIG (reference sequence). This CDR3 is CAWGGSSARGVETQYF. CDR3 nucleotide sequence: TGTGCCTGGGGAGGATCTAGCGCTCGGGGGGTAGAGACCCAGTACTTC.

The chain has TRBV11-2 and TRBJ2-1, with 8 positions matching TRBD1. J was trimmed by 3 bases and V by 1 base; bases with no gene match: 2. Germline V gene lookup returns CDR1 SGHAT and CDR2 FQNNGV. The CDR3 has 15 residues. CDR3 nucleotides: TGTGCCAGCAGCTTAGGACAGGGGAGCTACAATGAGCAGTTCTTC. Amino acids: CASSLGQGSYNEQFF.

In this sample, this clone turned up a few times. The V gene is TRBV19, the J gene TRBJ2-1; D is uncertain. The CDR3 runs 14 residues. Germline-derived CDR1 and CDR2 are LNHDA and SQIVND (reference sequence). V was clipped by 7 bases and J by 4 bases, with 14 bases between them. The CDR3 sequence: CASIPGPSYNEQFF. Here the CDR3 DNA reads TGTGCCAGTATCCCTGGGCCTTCGTACAATGAGCAGTTCTTC.

The chain carries TRBV28 and TRBJ1-5; D perhaps matches TRBD1 (6 bases). Trimming pared 6 bases from V and 0 bases from J, leaving 15 bases between. There are 16 residues in the CDR3. The germline V gene has CDR1 MDHEN and CDR2 SYDVKM. CDR3 DNA sequence: TGTGCCAGCAGGTCCGGGACACCACATAGCAATCAGCCCCAGCATTTT. It codes for CASRSGTPHSNQPQHF.

The chain recombines TRBV2 with TRBJ2-3; D possibly corresponds to TRBD1 (6 bases). V shed 10 bases and J shed 4 bases, with 9 bases lying between them. Germline assignment: CDR1 SNHLY and CDR2 FYNNEI. The CDR3 spans 11 residues. The CDR3: CATQGPDTQYF. The CDR3 DNA follows: TGTGCCACCCAGGGGCCAGATACGCAGTATTTT. The whole variable domain, filled in from reference TRBV2 and TRBJ2-3, reads EPEVTQTPSHQVTQMGQEVILRCVPISNHLYFYWYRQILGQKVEFLVSFYNNEISEKSEIFDDQFSVERPDGSNFTLKIRSTKLEDSAMYFCATQGPDTQYFGPGTRLTVL.

This chain joins TRBV28 and TRBJ2-7, with D possibly TRBD1 on 5 matching bases. Between the trimmed V and J ends, which lost 5 bases and 2 bases, there was a span of 19 bases. Germline V gene lookup returns CDR1 MDHEN and CDR2 SYDVKM. The CDR3 runs to 16 residues. CDR3 bases: TGTGCCAGCAGTAAACGGACACCCTCACGCCCCTACGAGCAGTACTTC. Translating gives CASSKRTPSRPYEQYF. The entire variable domain, with the rest obtained from reference TRBV28 and TRBJ2-7, is as follows: DVKVTQSSRYLVKRTGEKVFLECVQDMDHENMFWYRQDPGLGLRLIYFSYDVKMKEKGDIPEGYSVSREKKERFSLILESASTNQTSMYLCASSKRTPSRPYEQYFGPGTRLTVT.

This sequence joins TRBV29-1 and TRBJ1-2; tentatively, D is TRBD1 (5 bases). V lost 3 bases and J lost 2, with 10 bases in between. CDR1 and CDR2 (germline): SQVTM, ANQGSEA. This CDR3 contains 13 residues. The CDR3 DNA sequence: TGCAGCGTTGATCAGGGTTTAAACTATGGCTACACCTTC. Translating gives CSVDQGLNYGYTF.

The chain couples TRBV11-2 to TRBJ2-5; tentatively, D is TRBD1 (5 bases). CDR1 is SGHAT and CDR2 is FQNNGV in the germline V gene. V lost 1 base, J lost 4 bases, and 13 bases lay in between. The CDR3 contains 15 residues. CDR3 loop: CASSLVFPQGETQYF. CDR3 sequence (DNA): TGTGCCAGCAGCTTAGTGTTCCCTCAGGGAGAGACCCAGTACTTC.

The chain combines TRBV9 with TRBJ2-7; 12 nucleotides align to TRBD2. Germline V gene sequence: CDR1 SGDLS, CDR2 YYNGEE. The CDR3 is 14 residues long. V trimming: 4 bases; J trimming: 6 bases; junction bases outside the gene matches: 5. The chain's CDR3 is CASSPRTSGTEQYF. The CDR3 nucleotides read TGTGCCAGCAGCCCACGGACTAGCGGGACCGAGCAGTACTTC.